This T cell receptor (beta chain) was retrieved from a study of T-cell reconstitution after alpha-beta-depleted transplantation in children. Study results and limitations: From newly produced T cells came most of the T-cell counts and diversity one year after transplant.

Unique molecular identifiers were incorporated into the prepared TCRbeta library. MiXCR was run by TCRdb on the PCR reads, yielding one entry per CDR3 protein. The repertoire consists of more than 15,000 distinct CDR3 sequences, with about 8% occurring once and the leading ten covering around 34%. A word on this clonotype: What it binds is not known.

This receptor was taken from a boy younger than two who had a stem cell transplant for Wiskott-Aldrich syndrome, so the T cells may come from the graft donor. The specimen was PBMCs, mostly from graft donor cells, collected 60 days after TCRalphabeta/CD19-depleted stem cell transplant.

The chain's CDR3 is CSAPGPKNTEAFF. CDR3 DNA sequence: TGCAGTGCTCCAGGACCGAAAAACACTGAAGCTTTCTTT. V is TRBV20-1 and J is TRBJ1-1; D gene ambiguous. Germline V CDR1 and CDR2: DFQATT, SNEGSKA (reference sequence). The V end lost 5 bases, the J end lost 2 bases, and 12 bases lay between the germline ends. The CDR3 sequence is 13 residues long.